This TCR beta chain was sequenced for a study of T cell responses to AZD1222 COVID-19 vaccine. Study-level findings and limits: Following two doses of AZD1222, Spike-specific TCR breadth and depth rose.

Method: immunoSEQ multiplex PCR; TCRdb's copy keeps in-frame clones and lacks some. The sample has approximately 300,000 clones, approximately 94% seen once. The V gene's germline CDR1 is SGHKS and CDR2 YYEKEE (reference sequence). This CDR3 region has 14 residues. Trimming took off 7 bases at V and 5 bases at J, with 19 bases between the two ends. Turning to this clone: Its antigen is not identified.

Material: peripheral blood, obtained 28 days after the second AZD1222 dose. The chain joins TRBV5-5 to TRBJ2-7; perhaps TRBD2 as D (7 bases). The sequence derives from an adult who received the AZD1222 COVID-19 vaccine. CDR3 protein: CASRIAGAVHEQYF. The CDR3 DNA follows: TGTGCCAGCCGGATTGCGGGGGCCGTTCACGAGCAGTACTTC.